Listed here are 2 T cell receptor beta chains from one sample, sequenced in a study of identifying expanded T cells in peripheral blood. The method was immunoSEQ multiplex PCR; TCRdb's version includes in-frame clones alone and lacks a portion of them. The sample lists 83,000 or so clones, roughly 86% occurring once. Input material: blood. These receptor sequences come from a person aged 18-70 years in good health.

The CDR3 coding sequence is TGTGCCAGCAGTGGAACCATCGACGGTGGAAACACCATATATTTT. Amino acids: CASSGTIDGGNTIYF. The chain employs TRBV6-1 and TRBJ1-3; D ambiguous. The CDR3 totals 15 residues. Germline V lookup: CDR1 MNHNS, CDR2 SASEGT. Trimming removed 4 bases at V and 3 bases at J, with 13 bases between.

The V call is TRBV15, the J call TRBJ2-7, with a weak D call TRBD2 (6 bases). CDR1 and CDR2 from the germline V gene are LNHNV and YYDKDF (reference sequence). CDR3 length: 15 amino acids. V was trimmed by 4 bases and J by 3 bases, leaving 16 bases between them. The CDR3 loop is CATSTNLGGDYEQYF. For the CDR3, the DNA is TGTGCCACCAGCACAAACCTCGGGGGAGACTACGAGCAGTACTTC.